What follows is one T cell receptor beta chain and its context. The protocol was immunoSEQ multiplex PCR, while the TCRdb copy is restricted to in-frame clones and leaves out a portion. The table lists tens of thousands of clones, about nine tenths of them singletons, with approximately 0.73% in the top ten. This sample is part of a study of T cell changes during pregnancy in multiple sclerosis. The germline V and J ends were trimmed by 0 bases and 3 bases, with 8 bases remaining between them. This CDR3 spans 14 amino acids. Germline V CDR1 and CDR2: MRHNA, SNTAGT. This clonotype was sampled from a female donor with multiple sclerosis, enrolled in a pregnancy study. This chain joins TRBV6-4 and TRBJ1-1, with a weak D call TRBD1 (6 bases). This sample comprised CD4+ T cells from peripheral blood mononuclear cells, obtained in the first trimester of pregnancy. CDR3 residues: CASSDSAGDTEAFF. The CDR3 DNA is TGTGCCAGCAGTGACTCCGCAGGGGACACTGAAGCTTTCTTT.